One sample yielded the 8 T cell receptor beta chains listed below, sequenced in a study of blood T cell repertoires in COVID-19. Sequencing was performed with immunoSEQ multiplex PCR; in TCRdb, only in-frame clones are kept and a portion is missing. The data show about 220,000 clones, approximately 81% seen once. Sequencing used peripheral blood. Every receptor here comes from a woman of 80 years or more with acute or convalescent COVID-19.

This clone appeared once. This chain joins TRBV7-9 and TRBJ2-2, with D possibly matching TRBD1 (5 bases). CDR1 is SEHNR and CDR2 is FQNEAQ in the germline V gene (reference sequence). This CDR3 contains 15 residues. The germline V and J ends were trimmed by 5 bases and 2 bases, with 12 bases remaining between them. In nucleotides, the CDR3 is TGTGCCAGCAGCCCCCCGACAGTTAACACCGGGGAGCTGTTTTTT. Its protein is CASSPPTVNTGELFF.

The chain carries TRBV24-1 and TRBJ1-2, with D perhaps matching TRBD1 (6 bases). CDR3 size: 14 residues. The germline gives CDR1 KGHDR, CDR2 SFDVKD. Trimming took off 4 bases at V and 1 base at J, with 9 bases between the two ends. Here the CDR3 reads CATSDRTVNYGYTF. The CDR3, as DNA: TGTGCCACCAGTGACCGGACAGTTAACTATGGCTACACCTTC.

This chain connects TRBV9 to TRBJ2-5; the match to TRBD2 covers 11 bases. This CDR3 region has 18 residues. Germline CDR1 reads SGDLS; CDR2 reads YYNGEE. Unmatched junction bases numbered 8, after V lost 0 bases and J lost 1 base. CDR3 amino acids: CASSVGSGTSGLQETQYF. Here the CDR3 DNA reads TGTGCCAGCAGCGTAGGATCCGGGACTAGCGGCCTCCAAGAGACCCAGTACTTC.

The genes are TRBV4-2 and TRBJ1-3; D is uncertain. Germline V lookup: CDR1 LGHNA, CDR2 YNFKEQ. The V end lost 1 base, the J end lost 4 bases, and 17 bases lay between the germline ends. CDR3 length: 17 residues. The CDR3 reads CASSQAQRPGSGNTIYF. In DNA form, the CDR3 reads TGTGCCAGCAGCCAAGCCCAACGGCCAGGCTCGGGAAACACCATATATTTT.

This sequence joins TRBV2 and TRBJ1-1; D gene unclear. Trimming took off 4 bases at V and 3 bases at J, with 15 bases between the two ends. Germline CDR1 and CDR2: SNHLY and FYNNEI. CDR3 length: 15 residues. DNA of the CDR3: TGTGCCAGCAGTGCCTTGGCCCAAGCGCACACTGAAGCTTTCTTT. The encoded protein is CASSALAQAHTEAFF.

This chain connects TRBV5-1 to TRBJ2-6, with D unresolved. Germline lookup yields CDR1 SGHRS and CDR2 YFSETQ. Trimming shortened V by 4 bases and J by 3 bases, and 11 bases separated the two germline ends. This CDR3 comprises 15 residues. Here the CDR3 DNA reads TGCGCCAGCAGCCCCGCCCCCGGTGGGGCCAACGTCCTGACTTTC. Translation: CASSPAPGGANVLTF.

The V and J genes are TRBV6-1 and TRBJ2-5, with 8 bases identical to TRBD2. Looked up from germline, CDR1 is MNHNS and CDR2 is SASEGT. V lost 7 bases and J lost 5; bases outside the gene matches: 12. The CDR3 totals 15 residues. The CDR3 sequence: CASTPPGGGRETQYF. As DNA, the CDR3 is TGTGCCAGCACTCCTCCAGGCGGGGGGCGTGAGACCCAGTACTTC.

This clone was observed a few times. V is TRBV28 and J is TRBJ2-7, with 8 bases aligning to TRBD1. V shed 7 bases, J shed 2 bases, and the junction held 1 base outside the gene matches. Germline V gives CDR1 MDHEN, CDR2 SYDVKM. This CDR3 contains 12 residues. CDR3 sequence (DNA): TGTGCCAGCACGACAGGGGCCTACGAGCAGTACTTC. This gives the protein CASTTGAYEQYF.